The following is a T cell receptor (beta chain) sequence with its context. The sample originates from a study of OX40 agonist ivuxolimab in advanced cancers. Study information: Patients assigned to dose escalation were diagnosed with hepatocellular carcinoma, melanoma, renal cell or head and neck cancer.

V was pared by 3 bases and J by 0 bases, with 6 bases of the junction left unmatched. Per the germline V gene, CDR1 is SGDLS and CDR2 is YYNGEE. The CDR3 spans 15 residues. TCRdb keeps only in-frame clones here, not all; method: immunoSEQ multiplex PCR. Among around 74,000 clones listed, roughly 87% were seen once. With baseline, cycle 4 day 1, and cycle 7 day 1 as timepoints, blood was sampled. V gene TRBV9 combines with J gene TRBJ2-7, with 7 bases aligning to TRBD1. The specimen was CD4+ or CD8+ T cells sorted from blood, collected in a trial of the OX40 agonist ivuxolimab. This clonotype originated in an adult with an advanced solid tumor such as melanoma, head and neck, liver or kidney cancer. In DNA, the CDR3 is TGTGCCAGCAGCGAGGGACAGCCGAGCTCCTACGAGCAGTACTTC. This translates into CASSEGQPSSYEQYF.